Listed here are 25 T cell receptor beta chains from one sample, sequenced in a study of T-cell reconstitution after alpha-beta-depleted transplantation in children. The TCRbeta library incorporated unique molecular identifiers. TCRdb independently ran MiXCR on the PCR reads; one entry per CDR3 protein. The sample records roughly 180,000 distinct CDR3 sequences, around 10% being singletons. This specimen was PBMCs, taken before TCRalphabeta/CD19-depleted stem cell transplant. These receptors all come from a boy between 2 and 10 years old with acute myeloid leukemia, due to receive a stem cell transplant.

This clonotype was recorded many times. V is TRBV5-1 and J is TRBJ2-1, with 9 bases identical to TRBD1. Germline assignment: CDR1 SGHRS and CDR2 YFSETQ. The CDR3 contains 15 residues. V lost 2 bases to trimming and J lost 9 bases; unmatched junction nucleotides: 9. CDR3: CASSFWDRDSREQFF. The CDR3 nucleotides read TGCGCCAGCAGCTTCTGGGACAGGGATTCGCGTGAGCAGTTCTTC.

This clonotype was detected many times. V is TRBV6-1 and J is TRBJ2-7; D remains unclear. This CDR3 has 11 amino acids. Germline lookup yields CDR1 MNHNS and CDR2 SASEGT. V lost 2 bases and J lost 4, with 3 bases in between. Written as DNA, the CDR3 is TGTGCCAGCAGTGAAATATACGAGCAGTACTTC. This codes for CASSEIYEQYF.

The chain combines TRBV6-2 or TRBV6-3 with TRBJ2-2; no clear D gene. Germline V CDR1 and CDR2: MNHEY, SVGEGT. The V end was cut by 1 base, the J end by 7 bases, with 4 bases between. This CDR3 is 12 amino acids long. CDR3 DNA: TGTGCCAGCAGTTACTTTGGCGGGGAGCTGTTTTTT. Protein product: CASSYFGGELFF.

The chain carries TRBV6-5 and TRBJ2-1, with TRBD2 matching 7 bases. The V segment lost 2 bases and the J segment 4 bases; nucleotides outside the gene matches: 8. The CDR3 is 16 residues long. CDR1 is MNHEY, CDR2 SVGAGI, per germline. The DNA of the CDR3 is TGTGCCAGCAGTTACACCCGGGCTAGCGGTTACAATGAGCAGTTCTTC. It codes for CASSYTRASGYNEQFF.

Notes on this clonotype: The conserved phenylalanine or tryptophan is not found at the CDR3 terminus, so this likely reflects a read error. The CDR3 DNA follows: TGCGCCAACAGCCCCCCCGGGGGCGATTGGACTGAAGCTTTCTCT. Its protein is CANSPPGGDWTEAFS. The V call is TRBV5-1, the J call TRBJ1-1; D might be TRBD1 (6 bases). CDR1 is SGHRS and CDR2 is YFSETQ in the germline V gene. There are 15 residues in the CDR3.

The chain carries TRBV24-1 and TRBJ2-2; no firm D call. V lost 5 bases and J lost 3, with 9 bases in between. The germline V gene has CDR1 KGHDR and CDR2 SFDVKD. The CDR3 loop spans 14 amino acids. CDR3: CATSVKGYTGELFF. The CDR3 DNA reads as TGTGCCACCAGTGTTAAAGGATACACCGGGGAGCTGTTTTTT.

This clonotype was recorded many times. The chain couples TRBV5-1 to TRBJ2-5; D perhaps matches TRBD2 (5 bases). CDR1 and CDR2 (germline): SGHRS, YFSETQ. CDR3 length: 13 residues. V was pared by 2 bases and J by 1 base, with 6 bases between. This CDR3 reads CASSFAGQETQYF. CDR3 coding DNA: TGCGCCAGCAGCTTCGCGGGCCAAGAGACCCAGTACTTC.

This clonotype showed up many times. The rearrangement joins TRBV5-1 to TRBJ2-1, with 7 positions matching TRBD2. Germline CDR1 and CDR2: SGHRS and YFSETQ. The length of the CDR3 is 20 residues. V shed 4 bases and J 0 bases; nucleotides not matched to a gene: 19. The DNA for the CDR3 is TGCGCCAGCAGCCGCTTTATTAGCGGGCAGACAATTGGCTCCTACAATGAGCAGTTCTTC. Its translation is CASSRFISGQTIGSYNEQFF. Together with reference TRBV5-1 and TRBJ2-1, the CDR3 gives the full variable domain: KAGVTQTPRYLIKTRGQQVTLSCSPISGHRSVSWYQQTPGQGLQFLFEYFSETQRNKGNFPGRFSGRQFSNSRSEMNVSTLELGDSALYLCASSRFISGQTIGSYNEQFFGPGTRLTVL.

This clonotype occurred many times. CDR3 in amino acids: CASSPDRYYEQYF. The CDR3 coding sequence is TGTGCCAGCAGCCCGGACAGATACTACGAGCAGTACTTC. The V gene is TRBV6-2 or TRBV6-3, the J gene TRBJ2-7, with D perhaps TRBD1 (6 bases). This CDR3 comprises 13 residues. Trimming took 6 bases from V and 3 from J, leaving 12 bases between them. Germline V gives CDR1 MNHEY, CDR2 SVGEGT.

This clonotype has a count of ten or more. The CDR3 DNA sequence: TGTGCCAGCAGTGAAGAACAATTGTCCACCATATATTTT. This translates into CASSEEQLSTIYF. The chain carries TRBV6-1 and TRBJ1-3; D unclear. Germline V gives CDR1 MNHNS, CDR2 SASEGT. The germline V and J ends were trimmed by 1 base and 9 bases, with 10 bases remaining between them. CDR3 length: 13 residues.

The chain employs TRBV20-1 and TRBJ2-7; the D gene is possibly TRBD1 (5 bases). The length of the CDR3 is 12 residues. Germline assignment: CDR1 DFQATT and CDR2 SNEGSKA (reference sequence). V was clipped by 6 bases and J by 2 bases, with 11 bases between them. The CDR3 loop reads CSATDNPYEQYF. DNA of the CDR3: TGCAGTGCCACGGACAACCCCTACGAGCAGTACTTC.

The chain has TRBV6-5 and TRBJ1-6, with D possibly TRBD1 on 5 matching bases. This CDR3 has 16 residues. The V end was cut by 0 bases, the J end by 8 bases, with 14 bases between. Germline CDR1 is MNHEY and CDR2 is SVGAGI. This CDR3 is CASSYSQGTVDSPLHF. CDR3 DNA: TGTGCCAGCAGTTACTCGCAGGGCACGGTTGATTCACCCCTCCACTTT.

This clonotype appeared many times. The V and J genes are TRBV9 and TRBJ1-2, with 9 bases fitting TRBD1. The CDR3 sequence is 17 residues long. The trim removed 4 bases at V and 4 bases at J, leaving 14 bases unmatched. Germline loops: CDR1 SGDLS, CDR2 YYNGEE. CDR3 loop: CASSLSRDRVRGYGYTF. The CDR3 region has the DNA TGTGCCAGCAGCTTGTCCCGGGACAGGGTCAGGGGCTATGGCTACACCTTC.

This clonotype was observed many times. The CDR3 nucleotides are TGCGCCAGCAGCCAAGATTGGGGGGGCCACTCTGGAAACACCATATATTTT. It yields the protein CASSQDWGGHSGNTIYF. The chain carries TRBV4-1 and TRBJ1-3; weak D call: TRBD1 (6 bases). The germline V gene encodes CDR1 MGHRA and CDR2 YSYEKL. The length of the CDR3 is 17 residues. Trimming removed 0 bases from V and 0 bases from J, with 12 bases in between.

About this clonotype itself: A much larger clone lies a single base off, so this may be a read error. The J gene is TRBJ1-2, the V gene TRBV2, with TRBD1 identical over 11 bases. The CDR3 runs to 15 residues. Germline CDR1 reads SNHLY; CDR2 reads FYNNEI. CDR3 sequence: CASRTGTGGYYGDTF. CDR3 DNA sequence: TGTGCCAGCAGGACCGGGACAGGGGGGTACTATGGCGACACCTTC. The full variable domain, in which reference TRBV2 and TRBJ1-2 provide the parts outside the CDR3, is EPEVTQTPSHQVTQMGQEVILRCVPISNHLYFYWYRQILGQKVEFLVSFYNNEISEKSEIFDDQFSVERPDGSNFTLKIRSTKLEDSAMYFCASRTGTGGYYGDTFGSGTRLTVV.

In this sample, this clonotype turned up many times. The rearrangement links TRBV9 to TRBJ2-1, with TRBD2 identical over 12 bases. Germline V gene sequence: CDR1 SGDLS, CDR2 YYNGEE. V dropped 4 bases and J dropped 3; count of bases not matched to a gene: 5. CDR3 length equals 16 residues. The CDR3 sequence is CASSPRTSGVYNEQFF. The CDR3 bases are TGTGCCAGCAGCCCACGGACTAGCGGGGTCTACAATGAGCAGTTCTTC.

In its sample, this clonotype was seen many times. The V call is TRBV7-2, the J call TRBJ1-2; a possible D gene is TRBD1 (5 bases). This CDR3 spans 12 amino acids. Germline V gene data show CDR1 as SGHTA and CDR2 as FQGNSA. V lost 9 bases, J lost 6 bases, and 14 bases lay in between. Here the CDR3 reads CAREGPGDGYTF. DNA of the CDR3: TGTGCCAGGGAGGGACCCGGAGATGGCTACACCTTC.

This clonotype was seen at least ten times. V and J are TRBV5-1 and TRBJ2-1, with 12 positions matching TRBD2. Germline values: CDR1 SGHRS, CDR2 YFSETQ. The CDR3 runs 14 residues. With 4 bases clipped from V and 5 bases from J, the junction kept 1 base outside the gene matches. The CDR3, as DNA: TGCGCCAGCAGCCTAGCGGGGGGGCACAATGAGCAGTTCTTC. The encoded protein is CASSLAGGHNEQFF.

Many counts were recorded for this clonotype. The J gene is TRBJ2-7, the V gene TRBV28; TRBD1 is a possible D gene (6 bases). CDR1 MDHEN and CDR2 SYDVKM come from the germline V gene. The CDR3 consists of 15 residues. V was trimmed by 5 bases and J by 2 bases, leaving 16 bases between them. The CDR3 here is CASSKFQGSTYEQYF. In nucleotides, the CDR3 is TGTGCCAGCAGTAAGTTTCAGGGGTCGACCTACGAGCAGTACTTC.

This clonotype was observed many times. The chain joins TRBV7-9 to TRBJ2-5; TRBD1 or TRBD2 may be the D gene (5 bases each). V dropped 2 bases and J dropped 4 bases, with 14 bases sitting between them. Germline V gives CDR1 SEHNR, CDR2 FQNEAQ (reference sequence). The CDR3 is 15 amino acids. CDR3 bases: TGTGCCAGCAGCTTAATGGGGGACCTTGGAGAGACCCAGTACTTC. Protein sequence: CASSLMGDLGETQYF.

This clonotype was seen at least ten times. The chain combines TRBV7-2 with TRBJ1-2; 10 positions match TRBD1. The V gene end was trimmed by 5 bases and the J gene end by 7 bases; junction bases not matched to a gene: 7. Looked up from germline, CDR1 is SGHTA and CDR2 is FQGNSA. The CDR3 runs to 14 residues. The CDR3 here is CASSPRDRGPGYTF. CDR3 in DNA: TGTGCCAGCAGCCCAAGGGACAGGGGTCCTGGCTACACCTTC.

V gene TRBV12-3 or TRBV12-4 combines with J gene TRBJ2-1; D is possibly TRBD1 (5 bases). Trimming took off 5 bases at V and 9 bases at J, with 14 bases between the two ends. This CDR3 spans 13 amino acids. CDR3 loop: CASSPSRAREQFF. The CDR3 coding sequence is TGTGCCAGCAGTCCGAGCAGGGCGCGTGAGCAGTTCTTC.

This clonotype was seen ten or more times. The chain recombines TRBV3-1 with TRBJ1-2; D is uncertain. CDR1 LGHDT and CDR2 YNNKEL come from the germline V gene (reference sequence). This CDR3 spans 12 amino acids. The V gene lost 1 base and the J gene lost 9 bases, with 9 bases spanning the gap. The CDR3 is CASSQGSRSYTF. As DNA, the CDR3 is TGTGCCAGCAGCCAAGGGTCTCGTAGCTACACCTTC.

This clonotype came up many times. The genes are TRBV7-8 and TRBJ2-1; perhaps TRBD2 as D (5 bases). Trimming took off 4 bases at V and 8 bases at J, with 15 bases between the two ends. Looked up from germline, CDR1 is SGHVS and CDR2 is FQNEAQ. CDR3 length: 14 residues. CDR3 nucleotide sequence: TGTGCCAGCAGCTCACCAAGGAGGATAGATGAGCAGTTCTTC. Residues: CASSSPRRIDEQFF.

This clonotype showed up many times. The chain links TRBV4-1 to TRBJ2-3, with TRBD2 as a possible D gene (5 bases). The V gene's germline CDR1 is MGHRA and CDR2 YSYEKL. Deletions cut 3 bases from V and 4 bases from J, with 14 bases between. CDR3 size: 15 residues. The CDR3: CASSQAGRLADTQYF. The CDR3 nucleotides read TGCGCCAGCAGCCAGGCGGGCAGGTTAGCAGATACGCAGTATTTT.